One and the same sample provided the 3 T cell receptor beta chains below, sequenced in a study of control samples from healthy donors and cancer patients. TCRdb's copy holds only in-frame clones and misses some; the assay was immunoSEQ multiplex PCR. The sample yields around 100,000 clones, 90% seen once. Sequencing was performed on blood. The receptors derive from a woman aged 18-30 years in good health.

The rearrangement uses TRBV18 and TRBJ1-1; TRBD1 aligns across 8 bases. V lost 0 bases, J lost 2 bases, and 5 bases stayed unmatched. Germline CDR1 KGHSH, CDR2 LQKENI. CDR3 length: 16 residues. CDR3 sequence (DNA): TGTGCCAGCTCACCACCTGGACAGGGCAGAAACACTGAAGCTTTCTTT. This codes for CASSPPGQGRNTEAFF.

The chain has TRBV19 and TRBJ2-6; no definite D call. Germline V gene data show CDR1 as LNHDA and CDR2 as SQIVND (reference sequence). This CDR3 spans 17 amino acids. Trimming removed 8 bases from V and 0 bases from J, with 17 bases in between. The CDR3 nucleotides are TGTGCCAGTTCTCTTTGGACCGCCATCTCTGGGGCCAACGTCCTGACTTTC. Translation gives CASSLWTAISGANVLTF.

The chain couples TRBV2 to TRBJ1-1; no reliable D call. The V end was cut by 3 bases, the J end by 4 bases, with 15 bases between. Germline V gene data show CDR1 as SNHLY and CDR2 as FYNNEI. This CDR3 is 15 amino acids long. This CDR3 reads CASSDSEPRVTEAFF. The CDR3, as DNA: TGTGCCAGCAGTGATTCGGAGCCTCGGGTCACTGAAGCTTTCTTT.